The source of this T cell receptor beta chain is a study of blood T cell repertoires in COVID-19. Study-level background: Sites across the United States, Italy and Spain contributed samples from acute and convalescent COVID-19. Nucleic acid was either cDNA or gDNA, and it came from T cells, B-cell-depleted T cells, or PBMCs.

Trimming shortened V by 1 base and J by 7 bases, and 5 bases separated the two germline ends. CDR1 and CDR2 from the germline V gene are SEHNR and FQNEAQ (reference sequence). The CDR3 has 12 residues. Original processing notes: Reference gene primer amplification in the assay estimated nucleated cell counts. Method: immunoSEQ multiplex PCR; TCRdb's copy keeps in-frame clones and lacks some. From that table come the V and J calls and clone size; the DNA was used to work out D and trimming. The top ten hold more than 1% of the sample, which has approximately 360,000 clones, about 89% seen once. Sequenced material: peripheral blood. The source is a middle-aged man with acute or convalescent COVID-19. The chain carries TRBV7-9 and TRBJ1-3; no clear D gene. CDR3 bases: TGTGCCAGCAGCTTAGTTTCTAACACCATATATTTT. Translation gives CASSLVSNTIYF.